This TCR beta chain derives from a study of cytomegalovirus exposure and HLA in healthy donors. The PCR made use of 60 Vbeta and 13 Jbeta primers. TCRdb's copy holds only in-frame clones and misses some; the assay was immunoSEQ multiplex PCR. The sample yields fewer than 75,000 clones, 79% seen once. In this sample, this clone turned up a few times. Per the germline V gene, CDR1 is SGHAT and CDR2 is FQNNGV. V was shortened by 1 base and J by 2 bases, with 5 bases between the two germline ends. The CDR3 is made up of 13 amino acids. This sequence originates from a woman aged 25 to 45 in good health and CMV-seronegative. This rearrangement joins TRBV11-2 to TRBJ1-2, with D hard to call. Sequenced: PBMCs. The CDR3 DNA is TGTGCCAGCAGCTTAGGAGTCAACTATGGCTACACCTTC. This gives the protein CASSLGVNYGYTF.